Described below is a single T cell receptor (beta chain) sequence and its context. Its cognate antigen is unknown. These data come from a study of breast tumors, draining lymph nodes, adjacent tissues. V lost 0 bases, J lost 6 bases, and 2 bases stayed unmatched. CDR3 size: 16 residues. Germline V CDR1 and CDR2: KGHSH, LQKENI. Breast cancer patients provided tissue from their axillary draining lymph nodes. Notes on the study in general: Compared with lymph nodes, tumors were less diverse; compared with nontumor tissue, more.

TCRdb itself ran the multiplex PCR reads through MiXCR, one entry per CDR3 protein. The sample lists 200,000 or so distinct CDR3 sequences, over 25% seen once, with roughly 4% in the top ten. The sequence was collected from a female donor with breast cancer. Some clones in this sample may be carry-over from other donors' samples. The sample taken for sequencing was axillary lymph node tissue. The chain links TRBV18 to TRBJ2-2; 12 positions match TRBD2. The CDR3 bases are TGTGCCAGCTCACCACCTGGGACTAGCGGGTCCGGGGAGCTGTTTTTT. Translated: CASSPPGTSGSGELFF.